The TCR beta chain under discussion was sequenced for a study of shared clonotypes between healthy human individuals. Study-wide context: The people who gave samples were a couple of women and three men aged 18 to 49. Study-wide points: Generally, naive subsets came out with larger estimated richness than memory subsets.

The study drew all its donors from Caucasian adults living in Nashville, Tennessee. Concerning this clone itself: Its antigen is undetermined.

The method was immunoSEQ multiplex PCR; TCRdb's version includes in-frame clones alone and lacks a portion of them. The sample holds a few million clones; 80% to 95% are singletons and the top ten take about 0.41%. The sequencing input was naive CD4+ T cells from PBMCs. As for subset: CD45RA+ positively selected. The receptor's source is a man younger than 35 in good health. Some clones in this sample may be carry-over from other donors' samples.

This CDR3 is CASSAHGANYGYTF. CDR3 coding DNA: TGTGCCAGCAGTGCACACGGGGCGAACTATGGCTACACCTTC. The rearrangement links TRBV28 to TRBJ1-2, with a possible D match to TRBD1 (5 bases). CDR1 MDHEN and CDR2 SYDVKM come from the germline V gene. V lost 5 bases to trimming and J lost 2 bases, with 12 bases between them. CDR3 length: 14 amino acids.